This T cell receptor beta chain was captured in a study of T cell changes during pregnancy in multiple sclerosis. With V trimmed by 0 bases and J by 9 bases, 14 bases remained unmatched. The CDR3 runs 17 residues. Germline V gene data show CDR1 as SGDLS and CDR2 as YYNGEE. Profiled with immunoSEQ multiplex PCR; TCRdb holds only in-frame clones, not every one. The sample has 35,000 to 55,000 clones; roughly 92% are singletons. The source was peripheral blood, collected in the third trimester of pregnancy. This clonotype was obtained from a female donor with multiple sclerosis, enrolled in a pregnancy study. The chain couples TRBV9 to TRBJ2-1; 8 bases are shared with TRBD2. CDR3 nucleotide sequence: TGTGCCAGCAGCGTAGACCCCTCGGGACTAGGGATGGGTGAGCAGTTCTTC. Amino acids: CASSVDPSGLGMGEQFF.